These 17 T cell receptor beta chains originate from one sample sequenced in a study of blood T cell repertoires in COVID-19. Some clones are missing from TCRdb's copy, which holds only in-frame ones; the method was immunoSEQ multiplex PCR. The sample records around 170,000 clones, roughly nine tenths being singletons. Material: peripheral blood. The receptor source for this set is a man younger than 35 who had recovered from COVID-19.

V gene TRBV6-6 combines with J gene TRBJ1-4; D possibly corresponds to TRBD1 (5 bases). Per the germline V gene, CDR1 is MNHNY and CDR2 is SVGAGI (reference sequence). V was shortened by 4 bases and J by 3 bases, with 12 bases between the two germline ends. CDR3 length: 15 amino acids. The CDR3 loop reads CASSLLTGANEKLFF. CDR3 in DNA: TGTGCCAGCAGTTTACTAACGGGGGCTAATGAAAAACTGTTTTTT.

The V and J genes are TRBV4-3 and TRBJ2-1; no clear D. The length of the CDR3 is 13 residues. CDR1 is LGHNA and CDR2 is YSLEER in the germline V gene. Trimming left V 0 bases short and J 7 bases short, with 7 bases between. The CDR3 sequence: CASSQERRNEQFF. In DNA, the CDR3 is TGCGCCAGCAGCCAAGAGAGGCGGAATGAGCAGTTCTTC.

The J gene is TRBJ2-1, the V gene TRBV9, with D unclear. V was pared by 3 bases and J by 6 bases, with 16 bases between. The CDR3 spans 15 residues. Germline loops: CDR1 SGDLS, CDR2 YYNGEE. DNA of the CDR3: TGTGCCAGCAGCGCCAGTGCGACACTCCTCAATGAGCAGTTCTTC. It specifies CASSASATLLNEQFF.

The rearrangement links TRBV5-6 to TRBJ1-3, with a tentative D call TRBD1 (5 bases). CDR1 SGHDT and CDR2 YYEEEE come from the germline V gene. The CDR3 has 17 amino acids. V was clipped by 3 bases and J by 1 base, with 17 bases between them. This chain's CDR3 is CASSWTPGGGSGNTIYF. The CDR3 DNA follows: TGTGCCAGCAGCTGGACCCCGGGGGGGGGTTCTGGAAACACCATATATTTT.

This chain uses TRBV7-2 with TRBJ2-2; TRBD2 is a possible D gene (5 bases). CDR3 length equals 15 residues. V gave up 5 bases and J gave up 11 bases, with 21 bases separating them. Looked up from germline, CDR1 is SGHTA and CDR2 is FQGNSA. CDR3 loop: CASSELVPDREELFF. The DNA for the CDR3 is TGTGCCAGCAGCGAACTTGTTCCTGACCGGGAAGAGCTGTTTTTT.

The chain has TRBV6-4 and TRBJ1-6; maybe TRBD1 (6 bases). Germline CDR1 and CDR2: MRHNA and SNTAGT. V was clipped by 4 bases and J by 5 bases, with 9 bases between them. This CDR3 has 14 amino acids. The CDR3 sequence: CASSAGVDNSPLHF. In DNA, the CDR3 is TGTGCCAGCAGTGCAGGGGTGGATAATTCACCCCTCCACTTT.

V gene TRBV11-2 combines with J gene TRBJ2-3; 9 positions match TRBD2. Germline values: CDR1 SGHAT, CDR2 FQNNGV. V shed 2 bases and J 3 bases; nucleotides not matched to a gene: 6. This CDR3 is 16 amino acids long. CDR3 sequence (DNA): TGTGCCAGCAGCTTATACTCTAGCGGGACGACAGATACGCAGTATTTT. Its translation is CASSLYSSGTTDTQYF.

The chain couples TRBV6-5 to TRBJ2-3, with 8 bases aligning to TRBD1. The germline gives CDR1 MNHEY, CDR2 SVGAGI. The J segment lost 5 bases and the V segment lost 0 bases, leaving 4 bases of the junction unmatched. The CDR3 contains 15 residues. The CDR3 coding sequence is TGTGCCAGCAGTTACTCCCAGGGGGCGAAAGATACGCAGTATTTT. It codes for CASSYSQGAKDTQYF.

V usage is TRBV27 and J usage is TRBJ1-5; 9 bases map to TRBD1. J lost 6 bases, V lost 6 bases, and 6 bases had no gene match. The V gene's germline CDR1 is MNHEY and CDR2 SMNVEV (reference sequence). There are 14 residues in the CDR3. CDR3 region: CASSPNRGLQPQHF. CDR3 coding DNA: TGTGCCAGCAGCCCGAACAGGGGGCTTCAGCCCCAGCATTTT.

The rearrangement links TRBV5-4 to TRBJ1-2; D is perhaps TRBD1 (5 bases). Trimming removed 0 bases at V and 5 bases at J, with 17 bases between. Looked up from germline, CDR1 is SGHNT and CDR2 is YYREEE (reference sequence). CDR3 size: 16 residues. The CDR3 here is CASSLESRGGGYGYTF. The CDR3 nucleotides read TGTGCCAGCAGCTTGGAGAGTCGTGGCGGGGGATATGGCTACACCTTC.

The CDR3 DNA reads as TGCGCCAGCAGCTCGGACAGGGGGCGAGGAAACACCATATATTTT. This translates into CASSSDRGRGNTIYF. The chain employs TRBV5-1 and TRBJ1-3; 11 nucleotides align to TRBD1. V lost 3 bases, J lost 4 bases, and 3 bases stayed unmatched. CDR1 is SGHRS, CDR2 YFSETQ, per germline. The CDR3 totals 15 residues.

This clone was observed once. V usage is TRBV11-2 and J usage is TRBJ2-1, with a weak D call TRBD2 (6 bases). This CDR3 is 15 amino acids long. CDR1 is SGHAT and CDR2 is FQNNGV in the germline V gene. Trimming removed 4 bases from V and 6 bases from J, with 16 bases in between. The DNA for the CDR3 is TGTGCCAGCAGCTCCCGTCTAGCGTCGGGCAATGAGCAGTTCTTC. Its translation: CASSSRLASGNEQFF.

This chain joins TRBV6-2 or TRBV6-3 and TRBJ2-7; D might be TRBD1 (6 bases). Germline CDR1 is MNHEY and CDR2 is SVGEGT. V lost 6 bases, J lost 2 bases, and 17 bases lay in between. This CDR3 contains 15 residues. CDR3 in amino acids: CASSQDSDLPYEQYF. In nucleotides, the CDR3 is TGTGCCAGCAGCCAGGACAGCGACTTACCCTACGAGCAGTACTTC.

The chain uses TRBV9 and TRBJ2-1; 9 nucleotides match TRBD2. Germline V gene sequence: CDR1 SGDLS, CDR2 YYNGEE. Trimming removed 3 bases from V and 10 bases from J; junction bases left unmatched: 14. This CDR3 has 16 residues. CDR3 nucleotides: TGTGCCAGCAGCGCATTAGCGGGAGCACTAGCATGGGAGCAGTTCTTC. Translating gives CASSALAGALAWEQFF.

This rearrangement joins TRBV18 to TRBJ2-7; TRBD1 matches at 7 bases. The length of the CDR3 is 16 residues. V gave up 3 bases and J gave up 0 bases; unmatched junction bases: 8. Germline CDR1 reads KGHSH; CDR2 reads LQKENI. The CDR3 coding sequence is TGTGCCAGCTCACCTCCGGGGACAGTGAGCTCCTACGAGCAGTACTTC. Residues: CASSPPGTVSSYEQYF.

This clone was seen only a few times. V usage is TRBV18 and J usage is TRBJ1-1, with D perhaps matching TRBD1 (6 bases). Germline values: CDR1 KGHSH, CDR2 LQKENI. Trimming left V 3 bases short and J 1 base short, with 12 bases between. The CDR3 runs to 15 residues. The CDR3 loop reads CASSPIQGSNTEAFF. DNA for the CDR3: TGTGCCAGCTCACCGATACAGGGTTCGAACACTGAAGCTTTCTTT.

This clone was counted once. This chain joins TRBV6-2 or TRBV6-3 and TRBJ1-1; a possible D gene is TRBD1 (5 bases). Looked up from germline, CDR1 is MNHEY and CDR2 is SVGEGT. The CDR3 covers 15 residues. Trimming pared 4 bases from V and 10 bases from J, leaving 22 bases between. The CDR3 reads CASSLTPAGTQRAFF. The CDR3 DNA sequence: TGTGCCAGCAGTTTAACCCCAGCCGGGACTCAGAGAGCTTTCTTT.